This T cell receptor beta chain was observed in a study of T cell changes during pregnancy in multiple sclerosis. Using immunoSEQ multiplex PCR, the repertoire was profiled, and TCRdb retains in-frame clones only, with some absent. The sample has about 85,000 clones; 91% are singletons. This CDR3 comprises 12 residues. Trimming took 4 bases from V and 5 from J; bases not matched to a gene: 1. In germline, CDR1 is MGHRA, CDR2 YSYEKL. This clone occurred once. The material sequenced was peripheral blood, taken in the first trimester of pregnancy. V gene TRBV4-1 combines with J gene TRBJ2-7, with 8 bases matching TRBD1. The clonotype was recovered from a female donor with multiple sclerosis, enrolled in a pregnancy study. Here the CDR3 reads CASSLTGDEQYF. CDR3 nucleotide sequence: TGCGCCAGCAGCCTGACAGGGGACGAGCAGTACTTC.